The 17 T cell receptor beta chains listed next were all sequenced from one sample in a study of OX40 agonist ivuxolimab in advanced cancers. The table came from immunoSEQ multiplex PCR; TCRdb's copy has only in-frame clones and leaves some out. The data show some 78,000 clones, around 94% seen once. The sample was CD4+ or CD8+ T cells sorted from blood, taken in a trial of the OX40 agonist ivuxolimab. The origin of the receptors is an adult with an advanced solid tumor such as melanoma, head and neck, liver or kidney cancer.

The V gene is TRBV30, the J gene TRBJ1-3; D unresolved. Germline CDR1 reads GTSNPN; CDR2 reads SVGIG (reference sequence). CDR3 length: 13 amino acids. The V end was cut by 3 bases, the J end by 0 bases, with 6 bases between. For the CDR3, the DNA is TGTGCCTGGAGCGGGAGCTCTGGAAACACCATATATTTT. This translates into CAWSGSSGNTIYF.

The chain has TRBV5-4 and TRBJ2-2, with TRBD2 matching over 14 bases. V lost 5 bases to trimming and J lost 4 bases; unmatched junction nucleotides: 10. CDR1 is SGHNT and CDR2 is YYREEE in the germline V gene (reference sequence). There are 18 residues in the CDR3. The CDR3 is CASRDRLAGGLGTGELFF. CDR3 coding DNA: TGTGCCAGCAGAGACAGACTAGCGGGAGGGCTAGGCACCGGGGAGCTGTTTTTT.

J is TRBJ1-3 and V is TRBV6-5, with 10 bases fitting TRBD1. The CDR3 contains 15 residues. V dropped 6 bases and J dropped 4; count of bases not matched to a gene: 6. Germline lookup yields CDR1 MNHEY and CDR2 SVGAGI. CDR3 sequence reads: CASSRQGAAGNTIYF. The CDR3 DNA reads as TGTGCCAGCAGCCGACAGGGGGCGGCGGGAAACACCATATATTTT.

The chain employs TRBV10-3 and TRBJ2-3; unclear D gene. Trimming shortened V by 10 bases and J by 0 bases, and 8 bases separated the two germline ends. CDR1 is ENHRY, CDR2 SYGVKD, per germline. This CDR3 is 12 amino acids long. The CDR3 DNA reads as TGTGCCACCCTCGGGAGCACAGATACGCAGTATTTT. It codes for CATLGSTDTQYF.

The V call is TRBV11-2, the J call TRBJ2-1, with TRBD2 identical over 8 bases. CDR3 length equals 15 residues. Per germline, CDR1 SGHAT and CDR2 FQNNGV. J was trimmed by 7 bases and V by 2 bases; bases with no gene match: 7. The CDR3 reads CASSLIAGINNEQFF. Here the CDR3 DNA reads TGTGCCAGCAGCTTAATAGCGGGGATTAATAATGAGCAGTTCTTC.

The V call is TRBV6-5, the J call TRBJ1-2; TRBD1 matches 7 bases. Losses at the gene ends were 5 bases for V and 9 bases for J; bases not matched to a gene: 9. CDR3 length: 13 residues. Germline CDR1 and CDR2: MNHEY and SVGAGI. In DNA, the CDR3 is TGTGCCAGCAGTCCGGGACAGCTTGGCCGCTACACCTTC. It encodes CASSPGQLGRYTF.

The chain couples TRBV25-1 to TRBJ2-1; tentative D call: TRBD2 (6 bases). The length of the CDR3 is 15 residues. The germline V and J ends were trimmed by 1 base and 2 bases, with 9 bases remaining between them. Germline V CDR1 and CDR2: MGHDK, SYGVNS. The CDR3 is CASSELGGPYNEQFF. CDR3 nucleotides: TGTGCCAGCAGTGAATTGGGGGGTCCCTACAATGAGCAGTTCTTC.

The rearrangement links TRBV19 to TRBJ1-4; D is unclear. Trimming left V 5 bases short and J 0 bases short, with 10 bases between. The germline V gene has CDR1 LNHDA and CDR2 SQIVND (reference sequence). The CDR3 contains 15 residues. CDR3 loop: CASSLTIATNEKLFF. The CDR3 nucleotides read TGTGCCAGTAGTCTTACAATTGCAACTAATGAAAAACTGTTTTTT.

The chain carries TRBV27 and TRBJ2-7; 9 bases fit TRBD2. The V segment lost 4 bases and the J segment 4 bases; nucleotides outside the gene matches: 11. The CDR3 totals 16 residues. The germline gives CDR1 MNHEY, CDR2 SMNVEV (reference sequence). This CDR3 is CASSYGPIAGVYEQYF. CDR3 nucleotide sequence: TGTGCCAGCAGTTACGGCCCAATAGCGGGAGTGTACGAGCAGTACTTC.

The CDR3 is CASSLEGAGEQYF. The DNA of the CDR3 is TGTGCCAGCAGCCTGGAGGGGGCTGGCGAGCAGTACTTC. J is TRBJ2-7 and V is TRBV7-9, with a possible D match to TRBD1 (7 bases). This CDR3 is built from 13 residues. V gave up 5 bases and J gave up 6 bases, with 14 bases separating them. Germline CDR1 and CDR2: SEHNR and FQNEAQ (reference sequence).

This clone was counted a single time. In DNA form, the CDR3 reads TGTGCCACCTTAATTGGGTCAGTCGCAGATACGCAGTATTTT. This codes for CATLIGSVADTQYF. The J gene is TRBJ2-3, the V gene TRBV6-6; D is unclear. The germline CDR1 and CDR2 sequences are MNHNY and SVGAGI (reference sequence). CDR3 length: 14 amino acids. V lost 10 bases and J lost 4, with 18 bases in between.

The chain recombines TRBV11-3 with TRBJ2-1, with 7 bases identical to TRBD1. The CDR3 spans 13 residues. The germline V gene has CDR1 SGHNT and CDR2 YENEEA. With V trimmed by 0 bases and J by 13 bases, 6 bases remained unmatched. The CDR3 coding sequence is TGTGCCAGCAGCTTAGATGCAACAGGGGAACAGTTCTTC. Protein: CASSLDATGEQFF.

The CDR3: CASSERESEWSYEQYF. The CDR3 DNA follows: TGTGCCAGCAGTGAAAGAGAGAGCGAATGGTCCTACGAGCAGTACTTC. V is TRBV6-1 and J is TRBJ2-7; D is unresolved. The germline CDR1 and CDR2 sequences are MNHNS and SASEGT. V dropped 2 bases and J dropped 1 base, with 15 bases sitting between them. The CDR3 spans 16 residues.

This sequence joins TRBV5-1 and TRBJ2-3; tentatively, D is TRBD2 (6 bases). There are 13 residues in the CDR3. Between the trimmed V and J ends, which lost 9 bases and 0 bases, there was a span of 11 bases. The germline gives CDR1 SGHRS, CDR2 YFSETQ. The CDR3 is CATSSGSTDTQYF. The CDR3 region has the DNA TGCGCCACAAGCAGCGGGAGCACAGATACGCAGTATTTT.

The gene calls are TRBV4-2 and TRBJ2-1; D is possibly TRBD1 or TRBD2 (5 bases each). This CDR3 comprises 17 residues. Germline CDR1 LGHNA, CDR2 YNFKEQ. With 0 bases removed from V and 9 bases from J, the gap between germline ends came to 21 bases. CDR3 sequence: CASSQEVAQGTWSEQFF. The CDR3 region has the DNA TGTGCCAGCAGCCAAGAGGTAGCGCAGGGTACGTGGAGTGAGCAGTTCTTC.

The chain employs TRBV10-3 and TRBJ2-7; 10 nucleotides agree with TRBD1. The ends lost 6 bases at V and 2 bases at J; junction bases unmatched: 4. There are 14 residues in the CDR3. CDR1 and CDR2 from the germline V gene are ENHRY and SYGVKD. CDR3 bases: TGTGCCATCAGGGGACAGGGGACCCCCTACGAGCAGTACTTC. Its protein product is CAIRGQGTPYEQYF.

This clone appeared a single time. This chain joins TRBV9 and TRBJ1-3, with D possibly matching TRBD1 (6 bases). Per the germline V gene, CDR1 is SGDLS and CDR2 is YYNGEE. The CDR3 has 16 residues. Trimming removed 0 bases from V and 0 bases from J, with 10 bases in between. The CDR3 is CASSVGTGNSGNTIYF. CDR3 DNA: TGTGCCAGCAGCGTAGGAACAGGGAACTCTGGAAACACCATATATTTT.